This TCR beta chain was identified in a study of blood T cell repertoires in COVID-19. Study as a whole: Samples taken during acute and convalescent COVID-19 were collected in the United States, Italy and Spain.

The data were produced by immunoSEQ multiplex PCR, yet TCRdb's version contains in-frame clones alone and is incomplete. The table has 110,000 to 150,000 clones, roughly three quarters seen once; the top ten hold over 5%. Participants spanned ages about 18 to 100 years and resided in roughly 22 US areas. Participant reports of clinical history set cohort assignment. The CDR3 length is 16 residues. Germline V lookup: CDR1 SGHAT, CDR2 FQNNGV. The V end was cut by 6 bases, the J end by 6 bases, with 22 bases between. Sample: PBMCs or T cells enriched from blood (not recorded which). This chain uses TRBV11-2 with TRBJ2-3; weak D call: TRBD1 (7 bases). This receptor was taken from a woman in her 50s who had recovered from COVID-19. The CDR3 region has the DNA TGTGCCAGCAGGCCAGGAGGGGGCCCCCCCGGTGATACGCAGTATTTT. Its translation is CASRPGGGPPGDTQYF.